This T cell receptor (beta chain) derives from a study of blood T cell repertoires in COVID-19. On the study more broadly: Specimens from acute and convalescent COVID-19 originated in the United States, Italy and Spain.

Original methodology: Nucleated cell number was recorded as an estimate derived from reference gene primer amplification. The repertoire was sequenced with immunoSEQ multiplex PCR; TCRdb's copy has only in-frame clones and lacks some. The DNA was the basis for D and trimming; V, J and clone size are from that table. The table lists 300,000 to 400,000 clones, about 86% of them singletons. Germline V gene lookup returns CDR1 SGHNT and CDR2 YYREEE (reference sequence). The V gene end was trimmed by 3 bases and the J gene end by 7 bases; junction bases not matched to a gene: 5. This CDR3 has 14 amino acids.

The specimen was peripheral blood. The origin of this receptor is an older woman with COVID-19, enrolled during active disease. The chain employs TRBV5-4 and TRBJ1-4; 8 nucleotides line up with TRBD1. The CDR3 region is CASSSKTGAEKLFF. CDR3 DNA sequence: TGTGCCAGCAGCTCGAAGACAGGGGCTGAAAAACTGTTTTTT.